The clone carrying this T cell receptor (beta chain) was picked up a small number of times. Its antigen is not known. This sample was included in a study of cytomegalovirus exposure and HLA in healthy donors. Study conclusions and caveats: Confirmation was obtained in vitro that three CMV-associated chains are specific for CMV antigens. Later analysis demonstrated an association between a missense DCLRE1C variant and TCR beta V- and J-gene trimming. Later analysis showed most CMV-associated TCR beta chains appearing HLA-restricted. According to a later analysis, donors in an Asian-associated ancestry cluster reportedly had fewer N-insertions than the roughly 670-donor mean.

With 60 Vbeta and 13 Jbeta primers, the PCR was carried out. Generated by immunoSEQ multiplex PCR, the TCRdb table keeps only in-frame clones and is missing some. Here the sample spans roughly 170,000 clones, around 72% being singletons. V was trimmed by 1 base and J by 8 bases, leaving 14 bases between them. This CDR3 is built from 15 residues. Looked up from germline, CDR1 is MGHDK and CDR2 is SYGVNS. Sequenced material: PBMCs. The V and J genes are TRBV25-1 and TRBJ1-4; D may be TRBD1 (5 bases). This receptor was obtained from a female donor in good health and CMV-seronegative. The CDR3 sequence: CASSESKGAGEKLFF. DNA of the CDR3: TGTGCCAGCAGTGAATCTAAAGGGGCCGGGGAAAAACTGTTTTTT.